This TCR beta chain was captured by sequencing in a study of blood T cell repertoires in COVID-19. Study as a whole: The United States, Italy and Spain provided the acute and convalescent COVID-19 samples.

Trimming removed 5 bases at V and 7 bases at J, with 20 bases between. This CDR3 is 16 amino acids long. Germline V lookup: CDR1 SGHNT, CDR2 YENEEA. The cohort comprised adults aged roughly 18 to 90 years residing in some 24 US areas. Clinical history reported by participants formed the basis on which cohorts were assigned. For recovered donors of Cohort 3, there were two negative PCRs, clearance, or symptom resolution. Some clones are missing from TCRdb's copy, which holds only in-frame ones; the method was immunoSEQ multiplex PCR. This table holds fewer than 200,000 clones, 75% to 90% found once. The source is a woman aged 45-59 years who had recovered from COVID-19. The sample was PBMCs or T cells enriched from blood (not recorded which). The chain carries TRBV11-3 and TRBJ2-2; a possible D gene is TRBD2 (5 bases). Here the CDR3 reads CASSPQWTPSNGELFF. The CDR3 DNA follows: TGTGCCAGCAGCCCCCAGTGGACTCCCTCCAACGGGGAGCTGTTTTTT.